The next 9 T cell receptor beta chains were all read from a single sample in a study of cytomegalovirus exposure and HLA in healthy donors. PCR was performed using 60 Vbeta and 13 Jbeta primers. Here immunoSEQ multiplex PCR was the method, and the copy in TCRdb shows in-frame clones only, minus some. The data show 130,000 or so clones, with around 80% seen just once and just under 3% held by the top ten. Sequenced sample: PBMCs. The source of these receptors is a woman aged 18-35 years in good health and CMV-seropositive.

This chain uses TRBV6-6 with TRBJ1-4; D unresolved. Trimming took 0 bases from V and 8 from J, leaving 13 bases between them. Germline CDR1 and CDR2: MNHNY and SVGAGI (reference sequence). CDR3 length: 15 residues. Here the CDR3 DNA reads TGTGCCAGCAGTTACTCTTCCGGTTACGAAGAAAAACTGTTTTTT. Translating it yields CASSYSSGYEEKLFF.

This chain links TRBV18 with TRBJ2-1; D is uncertain. Germline values: CDR1 KGHSH, CDR2 LQKENI. V lost 2 bases to trimming and J lost 16 bases, with 3 bases between them. The CDR3 runs 8 residues. The CDR3: CASSPSFF. Here the CDR3 DNA reads TGTGCCAGCTCACCAAGCTTCTTC.

This clone occurred a few times. This chain connects TRBV5-1 to TRBJ2-3; possible D gene TRBD1, 6 bases. V was trimmed by 0 bases and J by 0 bases, leaving 11 bases between them. The CDR3 loop spans 16 amino acids. CDR1 is SGHRS and CDR2 is YFSETQ in the germline V gene. Here the CDR3 DNA reads TGCGCCAGCAGCTTGGGTGTCGGGACAAGCACAGATACGCAGTATTTT. This gives the protein CASSLGVGTSTDTQYF.

The J gene is TRBJ2-7, the V gene TRBV6-6; 11 positions agree with TRBD1. V shed 6 bases and J 6 bases; nucleotides not matched to a gene: 7. The CDR3 spans 14 residues. Germline loops: CDR1 MNHNY, CDR2 SVGAGI (reference sequence). CDR3 nucleotides: TGTGCCAGCAGGATAGGACAGGGGGCGGGCGAGCAGTACTTC. Translation gives CASRIGQGAGEQYF.

The V and J genes are TRBV18 and TRBJ2-1, with 12 bases lining up with TRBD2. V trimming: 3 bases; J trimming: 8 bases; junction bases outside the gene matches: 14. This CDR3 spans 18 amino acids. CDR1 is KGHSH and CDR2 is LQKENI in the germline V gene. CDR3 coding DNA: TGTGCCAGCTCACCGCCGATGAGGACTAGCGGGGACAAGGATGAGCAGTTCTTC. Protein product: CASSPPMRTSGDKDEQFF.

J is TRBJ2-2 and V is TRBV15; TRBD1 matches 10 bases. V gave up 5 bases and J gave up 6 bases; unmatched junction bases: 9. CDR1 and CDR2 (germline): LNHNV, YYDKDF (reference sequence). This CDR3 spans 16 amino acids. In nucleotides, the CDR3 is TGTGCCACCAGCGGCAGAGGGACAGGGGTGTCCGGGGAGCTGTTTTTT. Its protein is CATSGRGTGVSGELFF. The full variable domain, completed using reference TRBV15 and TRBJ2-2, is DAMVIQNPRYQVTQFGKPVTLSCSQTLNHNVMYWYQQKSSQAPKLLFHYYDKDFNNEADTPDNFQSRRPNTSFCFLDIRSPGLGDTAMYLCATSGRGTGVSGELFFGEGSRLTVL.

This chain uses TRBV10-3 with TRBJ2-7; TRBD2 matches at 8 bases. This CDR3 has 12 amino acids. V shed 3 bases and J 9 bases; nucleotides not matched to a gene: 4. Germline lookup yields CDR1 ENHRY and CDR2 SYGVKD. The CDR3 spells CAISDDGGAQYF. CDR3 nucleotide sequence: TGTGCCATCAGTGATGACGGGGGGGCGCAGTACTTC.

The chain employs TRBV7-3 and TRBJ2-1; possibly TRBD2 for D (6 bases). In germline, CDR1 is SGHTA, CDR2 FQGTGA. The CDR3 is 15 amino acids. V was cut by 1 base and J by 6 bases, with 13 bases left in between. The CDR3 here is CASSLMGGPSNEQFF. CDR3 coding DNA: TGTGCCAGCAGCTTAATGGGGGGACCTAGCAATGAGCAGTTCTTC. Drawing the rest from reference TRBV7-3 and TRBJ2-1, the complete variable domain is GAGVSQTPSNKVTEKGKYVELRCDPISGHTALYWYRQSLGQGPEFLIYFQGTGAADDSGLPNDRFFAVRPEGSVSTLKIQRTERGDSAVYLCASSLMGGPSNEQFFGPGTRLTVL.

A note on this clone: At one of its ends the junction is not consistent with the germline gene, which may arise from a read error. The V call is TRBV6-1, the J call TRBJ1-5, with 7 positions matching TRBD1. Per germline, CDR1 MNHNS and CDR2 SASEGT. The CDR3 extends over 17 amino acids. This CDR3 reads CASSEDRALISDQPQHF. Written as DNA, the CDR3 is TGTGCCAGCAGCGAAGACAGGGCCTTAATTTCGGATCAGCCCCAGCATTTT.